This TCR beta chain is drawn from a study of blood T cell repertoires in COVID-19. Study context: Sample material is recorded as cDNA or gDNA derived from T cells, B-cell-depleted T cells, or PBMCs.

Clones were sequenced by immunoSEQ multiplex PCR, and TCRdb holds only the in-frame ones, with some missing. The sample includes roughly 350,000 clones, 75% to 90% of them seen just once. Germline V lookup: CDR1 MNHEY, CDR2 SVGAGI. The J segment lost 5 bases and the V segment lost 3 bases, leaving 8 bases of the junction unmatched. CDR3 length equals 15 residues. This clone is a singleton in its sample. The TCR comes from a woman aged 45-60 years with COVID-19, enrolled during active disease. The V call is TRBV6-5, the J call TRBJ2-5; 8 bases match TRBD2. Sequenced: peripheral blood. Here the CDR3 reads CASSYYSGRGETQYF. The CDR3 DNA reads TGTGCCAGCAGTTATTACAGCGGGAGAGGCGAGACCCAGTACTTC.